The 18 T cell receptor beta chains below were found in one sample sequenced in a study of T cells after yellow fever vaccination (dated by TCRdb to about 2019). The library relied on 5' RACE. Sequencing took place on an Illumina HiSeq 2500. TCRdb reanalyzed the raw reads on its own, using fastp at Q25 for trimming and MiXCR for clone calling, and kept in-frame beta chains. Rows with one shared CDR3 protein collapse into an entry with the most common genes and DNA. Within this sample are under 600,000 distinct CDR3 sequences, with approximately 12% of them counted one time only. The ten top clones hold around 15% of the sample. This specimen's treatment or condition label, interpreted: live attenuated yellow fever vaccine strain. This material consisted of PBMCs, taken on the day of the yellow fever booster vaccination. The receptors originated from a young man who received the YFV17D yellow fever vaccine.

The chain couples TRBV24-1 to TRBJ2-1; D is tentatively TRBD1 or TRBD2 (6 bases each). This CDR3 has 16 residues. Between the trimmed V and J ends, which lost 2 bases and 8 bases, there was a span of 18 bases. Looked up from germline, CDR1 is KGHDR and CDR2 is SFDVKD. The CDR3 DNA reads TGTGCCACCAGTGATTCCTTAGGGGGGAAGGAGGATGAGCAGTTCTTC. Amino acid sequence: CATSDSLGGKEDEQFF.

This rearrangement joins TRBV20-1 to TRBJ1-2; D gene ambiguous. Deletions cut 3 bases from V and 7 bases from J, with 9 bases between. Germline CDR1 reads DFQATT; CDR2 reads SNEGSKA (reference sequence). The CDR3 sequence is 11 residues long. The CDR3 DNA reads TGCAGTGCTAGGGCAGGAAGTGGCTACACCTTC. Translation gives CSARAGSGYTF.

There are a few counts of this clonotype. The chain combines TRBV5-1 with TRBJ2-7; a weak D match, TRBD1 (6 bases). The CDR3 sequence is 13 residues long. Germline V gene sequence: CDR1 SGHRS, CDR2 YFSETQ. V lost 4 bases and J lost 6, with 14 bases in between. The CDR3 is CASSTRTAGEQYF. CDR3 nucleotide sequence: TGCGCCAGCAGCACAAGGACAGCTGGCGAGCAGTACTTC.

This clonotype appeared a few times. V usage is TRBV5-1 and J usage is TRBJ1-1; D is uncertain. CDR3 size: 14 residues. Germline CDR1 reads SGHRS; CDR2 reads YFSETQ. Trimming removed 4 bases at V and 1 base at J, with 11 bases between. The CDR3 loop is CASSNTVTNTEAFF. The CDR3 region has the DNA TGCGCCAGCAGCAACACAGTGACGAACACTGAAGCTTTCTTT.

The table lists this clonotype with a few counts. The chain is built from TRBV27 and TRBJ2-1; possible D gene TRBD2, 5 bases. The germline CDR1 and CDR2 sequences are MNHEY and SMNVEV (reference sequence). Trimming took off 2 bases at V and 8 bases at J, with 10 bases between the two ends. There are 13 residues in the CDR3. The CDR3 DNA reads TGTGCCAGCAGTTTAACTTCGGGGTATGAGCAGTTCTTC. Translating gives CASSLTSGYEQFF.

Only a few counts were recorded for this clonotype. The V gene is TRBV5-1, the J gene TRBJ2-7, with TRBD2 matching over 9 bases. V trimming: 4 bases; J trimming: 2 bases; junction bases outside the gene matches: 4. The CDR3 is made up of 14 amino acids. Per the germline V gene, CDR1 is SGHRS and CDR2 is YFSETQ. The CDR3 DNA is TGCGCCAGCAGCCCTAGCGGGAATACCTACGAGCAGTACTTC. This codes for CASSPSGNTYEQYF.

A few counts support this clonotype. The V and J genes are TRBV11-2 and TRBJ2-5; 8 nucleotides line up with TRBD2. The CDR3 spans 15 residues. With V trimmed by 5 bases and J by 3 bases, 8 bases remained unmatched. The germline CDR1 and CDR2 sequences are SGHAT and FQNNGV. For the CDR3, the DNA is TGTGCCAGCAGCCGAGGGACTAGTGCAAAAGAGACCCAGTACTTC. It translates to CASSRGTSAKETQYF. Full variable domain (missing parts from reference TRBV11-2 and TRBJ2-5): EAGVAQSPRYKIIEKRQSVAFWCNPISGHATLYWYQQILGQGPKLLIQFQNNGVVDDSQLPKDRFSAERLKGVDSTLKIQPAKLEDSAVYLCASSRGTSAKETQYFGPGTRLLVL.

In this sample, this clonotype turned up a few times. The J gene is TRBJ1-1, the V gene TRBV20-1; D is undetermined. V dropped 6 bases and J dropped 1 base, with 15 bases sitting between them. Per germline, CDR1 DFQATT and CDR2 SNEGSKA (reference sequence). CDR3 length: 14 amino acids. Here the CDR3 DNA reads TGCAGTGCCAAAAAGGGTGGTGGGAACACTGAAGCTTTCTTT. It is translated as CSAKKGGGNTEAFF.

The chain is built from TRBV29-1 and TRBJ2-2; the D is unclear. Trimming took 5 bases from V and 9 from J, leaving 10 bases between them. CDR1 is SQVTM and CDR2 is ANQGSEA in the germline V gene. The CDR3 is 11 amino acids. CDR3 amino acids: CSVLAARELFF. The CDR3 DNA follows: TGCAGCGTTCTGGCCGCTAGGGAGCTGTTTTTT.

This clonotype was seen a few times. The rearrangement joins TRBV30 to TRBJ2-7; 9 positions match TRBD2. Looked up from germline, CDR1 is GTSNPN and CDR2 is SVGIG (reference sequence). This CDR3 is 13 amino acids long. V gave up 2 bases and J gave up 3 bases; unmatched junction bases: 2. CDR3 amino acids: CAWSRGRGYEQYF. The CDR3 bases are TGTGCCTGGAGTCGCGGGAGGGGCTACGAGCAGTACTTC.

The chain joins TRBV10-2 to TRBJ2-1, with a weak D call TRBD1 (6 bases). The CDR3 length is 17 residues. CDR1 and CDR2 (germline): WSHSY, SAAADI. V was trimmed by 3 bases and J by 1 base, leaving 16 bases between them. CDR3 in DNA: TGCGCCAGCAGTGACTCCGGACAGCTGATTTCCTACAATGAGCAGTTCTTC. It translates to CASSDSGQLISYNEQFF.

With respect to this clonotype: This may arise from a read error, as a much more abundant clone is one base away. The DNA of the CDR3 is TGCGCCAGCAGCCCGGACGGGGGGAGAAATGAGCAGTTCTTC. Residues: CASSPDGGRNEQFF. V is TRBV5-1 and J is TRBJ2-1; the match to TRBD2 covers 7 bases. Per the germline V gene, CDR1 is SGHRS and CDR2 is YFSETQ. V lost 4 bases and J lost 7; bases outside the gene matches: 8. The CDR3 runs to 14 residues.

This clonotype was detected only a few times. The J gene is TRBJ2-3, the V gene TRBV14; TRBD1 aligns across 7 bases. This CDR3 contains 16 residues. Germline V gene lookup returns CDR1 SGHDN and CDR2 FVKESK. V was pared by 0 bases and J by 3 bases, with 6 bases of the junction left unmatched. As DNA, the CDR3 is TGTGCCAGCAGCCAAGACCCGGGACAGACTACAGATACGCAGTATTTT. Its translation: CASSQDPGQTTDTQYF.

In this sample, this clonotype turned up many times. The chain joins TRBV12-3 or TRBV12-4 to TRBJ2-5, with 7 bases lining up with TRBD2. V shed 4 bases, J shed 0 bases, and the junction held 8 bases outside the gene matches. This CDR3 has 16 residues. CDR3 nucleotides: TGTGCCAGCAGTTGGGCGGCTAGCGGTAACCAAGAGACCCAGTACTTC. Encoded protein: CASSWAASGNQETQYF.

Written as DNA, the CDR3 is TGTGCCAGTAGTCCCAGGGATTTGGGCAATCAGCCCCAGCATTTT. This sequence encodes CASSPRDLGNQPQHF. The chain carries TRBV19 and TRBJ1-5; D possibly corresponds to TRBD1 (5 bases). V lost 5 bases, J lost 2 bases, and 13 bases lay in between. CDR1 is LNHDA, CDR2 SQIVND, per germline (reference sequence). The CDR3 loop spans 15 amino acids. The full variable domain, completed using reference TRBV19 and TRBJ1-5, is DGGITQSPKYLFRKEGQNVTLSCEQNLNHDAMYWYRQDPGQGLRLIYYSQIVNDFQKGDIAEGYSVSREKKESFPLTVTSAQKNPTAFYLCASSPRDLGNQPQHFGDGTRLSIL.

The chain couples TRBV9 to TRBJ1-5; D not certain. Trimming removed 0 bases from V and 7 bases from J, with 11 bases in between. The germline V gene has CDR1 SGDLS and CDR2 YYNGEE. The CDR3 is 14 amino acids. The CDR3: CASSVGFSGQPQHF. The CDR3 DNA reads TGTGCCAGCAGCGTAGGATTTTCTGGGCAGCCCCAGCATTTT.

This rearrangement joins TRBV29-1 to TRBJ2-7; tentatively, D is TRBD1 (6 bases). Germline CDR1 reads SQVTM; CDR2 reads ANQGSEA. The CDR3 loop spans 12 amino acids. Trimming took off 7 bases at V and 3 bases at J, with 13 bases between the two ends. CDR3 sequence reads: CSARDTIYEQYF. CDR3 bases: TGCAGCGCCCGGGACACGATCTACGAGCAGTACTTC.

This clonotype was observed a handful of times. The chain employs TRBV30 and TRBJ2-5; D is ambiguous. Looked up from germline, CDR1 is GTSNPN and CDR2 is SVGIG (reference sequence). The CDR3 is 12 amino acids. Trimming removed 7 bases at V and 0 bases at J, with 9 bases between. The CDR3 region is CAFSPYQETQYF. CDR3 in DNA: TGTGCCTTTAGCCCTTACCAAGAGACCCAGTACTTC.